This is a list of T cell receptor beta chains from one sample in a study of neoadjuvant nivolumab and ipilimumab in lung cancer. Measured with immunoSEQ multiplex PCR; TCRdb has only the in-frame clones, and not every one. The sample holds 6,200 or so clones, roughly two thirds seen once. The sequences come from tumor tissue, collected after neoadjuvant nivolumab, alone or with ipilimumab, at or shortly before surgery. These receptors all come from an adult with non-small cell lung cancer. Both conserved end residues are part of each CDR3. The D gene is left open where the match is weak. For some rows the clone size is stated as once, few or many, or as a class when expanded; others skip it.

>TRBJ2-3|NA|TRBV18|NA
TGTGCCAGCTCACCGTTCACTGGCGATACGCAGTATTTT
CASSPFTGDTQYF
>TRBJ2-3|TRBD1|TRBV7-9|few
TGTGCCAGCAGCTTACCAACGGGACAGGCCAGCATCACGGATACGCAGTATTTT
CASSLPTGQASITDTQYF
>TRBJ2-2|TRBD2|TRBV7-8|NA
TGTGCCAGCAGCCGAGGACTAGCGGGACCCGGGGAGCTGTTTTTT
CASSRGLAGPGELFF
>TRBJ2-1|NA|TRBV7-3|medium-sized
TGTGCCAGCAGCCTTGACGACAGATCCTACAATGAGCAGTTCTTC
CASSLDDRSYNEQFF
>TRBJ1-2|TRBD1|TRBV5-1|NA
TGCGCCAGCAGCTTCACGACAGGGGCCAGGACTAACTATGGCTACACCTTC
CASSFTTGARTNYGYTF
>TRBJ2-4|NA|TRBV30|NA
TGTGCCTGGTCCCCCGGTAGGGGGAACATTCAGTACTTC
CAWSPGRGNIQYF
>TRBJ2-7|NA|TRBV6-5|NA
TGTGCCAGCAGCTCGCCACGGGCAGGGACATACGAGCAGTACTTC
CASSSPRAGTYEQYF
>TRBJ2-1|NA|TRBV7-9|NA
TGTGCCAGCAGCTTAGCGCTGGCGAACTCCTACAATGAGCAGTTCTTC
CASSLALANSYNEQFF
>TRBJ1-1|TRBD1|TRBV29-1|NA
TGCAGCGTGGAACAGGGGAACGCTGAAGCTTTCTTT
CSVEQGNAEAFF
>TRBJ2-7|TRBD2|TRBV5-1|NA
TGCGCCAGCGGGGGGGGAGTAGCGGGAATGAGTGAGCAGTACTTC
CASGGGVAGMSEQYF
>TRBJ2-5|NA|TRBV5-4|NA
TGTGCCAGCAGCAGAAACCAGGGAAAGTACAAAGAGACCCAGTACTTC
CASSRNQGKYKETQYF